The 27 T cell receptor beta chains below were found in one sample sequenced in a study of CD8+CD57+ T cells in acquired aplastic anemia. Template material for TCR beta VDJ and CDR3 profiling consisted of genomic DNA. TCRdb re-called the reads with MiXCR, one entry per CDR3 protein. The sample comprises roughly 170,000 distinct CDR3 sequences, approximately 48% of which are singletons, and 13% rests with the top ten. Patients included in sequencing had previously demonstrated CD8+CD57+ cell expansion by flow cytometry. Sequenced input: sorted CD4+, CD8+, or CD8+CD57+ T cells (not recorded which) from PBMCs. The receptors originated from a human donor with aplastic anemia.

Turning to this clonotype: A much more abundant neighbour one base away suggests this may be a read error. The rearrangement links TRBV24-1 to TRBJ2-1; 7 bases fit TRBD2. The J call may be incorrect, as the DNA end agrees better with TRBJ2-7. This CDR3 spans 16 amino acids. Looked up from germline, CDR1 is KGHDR and CDR2 is SFDVKD. The CDR3 loop reads CASSSLPGGRSNEQYF. The CDR3 DNA is TGTGCCAGCAGTTCCCTTCCCGGGGGGAGGAGCAATGAGCAGTACTTC.

This chain joins TRBV6-1 and TRBJ1-2; D ambiguous. Trimming pared 7 bases from V and 0 bases from J, leaving 18 bases between. The CDR3 length is 16 residues. Per germline, CDR1 MNHNS and CDR2 SASEGT. The CDR3 coding sequence is TGTGCCAGCACCCCCTTCGAGAACAGAACTAACTATGGCTACACCTTC. It is translated as CASTPFENRTNYGYTF.

The chain has TRBV25-1 and TRBJ2-7, with 8 bases lining up with TRBD1. The CDR3 loop spans 17 amino acids. CDR1 and CDR2 from the germline V gene are MGHDK and SYGVNS. V lost 5 bases to trimming and J lost 3 bases; unmatched junction nucleotides: 15. As DNA, the CDR3 is TGTGCCAGCAGTCAAAGGGGCGGACAGGGAGAAAACTACGAGCAGTACTTC. Encoded protein: CASSQRGGQGENYEQYF.

In its sample, this clonotype was seen once. The chain joins TRBV19 to TRBJ2-5; TRBD1 might be the D (6 bases). Trimming removed 9 bases from V and 2 bases from J, with 13 bases in between. Germline V lookup: CDR1 LNHDA, CDR2 SQIVND (reference sequence). This CDR3 has 13 residues. CDR3 amino acids: CASSRTEQETQYF. CDR3 bases: TGTGCCAGCTCAAGGACAGAACAAGAGACCCAGTACTTC.

V usage is TRBV9 and J usage is TRBJ2-1; perhaps TRBD2 as D (5 bases). This CDR3 is 16 amino acids long. The germline V gene has CDR1 SGDLS and CDR2 YYNGEE. Trimming stripped 4 bases from V and 4 bases from J, with 18 bases between. CDR3 DNA sequence: TGTGCCAGCAGCCCTGAGGCGGGTATAGCGTACAATGAGCAGTTCTTC. Its protein product is CASSPEAGIAYNEQFF.

This clonotype has a handful of counts. V gene TRBV25-1 combines with J gene TRBJ1-3; D not certain. The CDR3 consists of 13 residues. Per germline, CDR1 MGHDK and CDR2 SYGVNS. V lost 11 bases and J lost 0, with 11 bases in between. In DNA form, the CDR3 reads TGTGCCGTCCCGCAAATCTCTGGAAACACCATATATTTT. Residues: CAVPQISGNTIYF.

This clonotype was observed many times. This chain links TRBV19 with TRBJ2-1; TRBD2 aligns across 14 bases. From germline, CDR1 is LNHDA and CDR2 SQIVND (reference sequence). Trimming took 4 bases from V and 4 from J; bases not matched to a gene: 0. The length of the CDR3 is 15 residues. CDR3 nucleotides: TGTGCCAGTAGTAGGACTAGCGGGGGGTACAATGAGCAGTTCTTC. Its translation: CASSRTSGGYNEQFF.

This clonotype was recorded a few times. The chain links TRBV4-2 to TRBJ2-4; tentative D call: TRBD2 (6 bases). Trimming took 3 bases from V and 8 from J, leaving 11 bases between them. This CDR3 is built from 13 residues. CDR1 LGHNA and CDR2 YNFKEQ come from the germline V gene. Here the CDR3 DNA reads TGTGCCAGCAGCCAGGAACCGGGGGACATTCAGTACTTC. It encodes CASSQEPGDIQYF.

V gene TRBV15 combines with J gene TRBJ1-5, with 9 bases identical to TRBD1. The germline V gene has CDR1 LNHNV and CDR2 YYDKDF (reference sequence). The CDR3 is 16 residues long. With V trimmed by 3 bases and J by 7 bases, 10 bases remained unmatched. This CDR3 is CATSSARDREVQPQHF. Written as DNA, the CDR3 is TGTGCCACCAGCAGTGCTAGGGACAGGGAGGTGCAGCCCCAGCATTTT. Filled out from reference TRBV15 and TRBJ1-5, the complete variable domain reads DAMVIQNPRYQVTQFGKPVTLSCSQTLNHNVMYWYQQKSSQAPKLLFHYYDKDFNNEADTPDNFQSRRPNTSFCFLDIRSPGLGDTAMYLCATSSARDREVQPQHFGDGTRLSIL.

V and J are TRBV24-1 and TRBJ1-1; 8 bases fit TRBD1. J was trimmed by 4 bases and V by 6 bases; bases with no gene match: 9. CDR1 and CDR2 (germline): KGHDR, SFDVKD. The CDR3 runs to 15 residues. CDR3 residues: CATSSGQGGVTEAFF. Written as DNA, the CDR3 is TGTGCCACCAGTTCTGGACAGGGCGGTGTCACTGAAGCTTTCTTT.

This chain connects TRBV20-1 to TRBJ2-1; 10 bases map to TRBD2. V shed 2 bases, J shed 7 bases, and the junction held 8 bases outside the gene matches. The length of the CDR3 is 15 residues. Germline-derived CDR1 and CDR2 are DFQATT and SNEGSKA (reference sequence). In DNA, the CDR3 is TGCAGTGCTAGACAGCGGGGGGGCCTGGGGAATGAGCAGTTCTTC. Translated: CSARQRGGLGNEQFF.

This clonotype has more than one count but fewer than ten. The J gene is TRBJ1-1, the V gene TRBV29-1, with a possible D match to TRBD1 (5 bases). The CDR3 has 13 amino acids. CDR1 is SQVTM and CDR2 is ANQGSEA in the germline V gene. The V end lost 1 base, the J end lost 0 bases, and 6 bases lay between the germline ends. The CDR3 here is CSVEGQLNTEAFF. CDR3 nucleotides: TGCAGCGTTGAAGGACAGCTGAACACTGAAGCTTTCTTT. The complete variable domain, with remaining parts taken from reference TRBV29-1 and TRBJ1-1, reads SAVISQKPSRDICQRGTSLTIQCQVDSQVTMMFWYRQQPGQSLTLIATANQGSEATYESGFVIDKFPISRPNLTFSTLTVSNMSPEDSSIYLCSVEGQLNTEAFFGQGTRLTVV.

The genes are TRBV7-2 and TRBJ1-2; possibly TRBD1 for D (6 bases). Germline CDR1 reads SGHTA; CDR2 reads FQGNSA. The ends were cut back, 1 base at V and 3 bases at J, with 9 bases in the middle. There are 14 residues in the CDR3. Written as DNA, the CDR3 is TGTGCCAGCAGCTTAGGACCAGGGGACTATGGCTACACCTTC. Translating gives CASSLGPGDYGYTF.

The gene calls are TRBV5-1 and TRBJ1-1, with 9 positions matching TRBD1. CDR3 size: 15 residues. J lost 0 bases, V lost 3 bases, and 3 bases had no gene match. The germline gives CDR1 SGHRS, CDR2 YFSETQ. This CDR3 is CASSWTGDMNTEAFF. The CDR3 DNA reads as TGCGCCAGCAGCTGGACAGGGGACATGAACACTGAAGCTTTCTTT.

The J gene is TRBJ2-3, the V gene TRBV2; D remains unclear. CDR3 size: 12 residues. V lost 3 bases and J lost 5, with 6 bases in between. Germline V CDR1 and CDR2: SNHLY, FYNNEI. As DNA, the CDR3 is TGTGCCAGCAGTGAGGGGATAGATACGCAGTATTTT. It codes for CASSEGIDTQYF.

V gene TRBV28 combines with J gene TRBJ2-7; D possibly corresponds to TRBD2 (6 bases). CDR1 MDHEN and CDR2 SYDVKM come from the germline V gene. Trimming removed 2 bases at V and 5 bases at J, with 25 bases between. The CDR3 runs to 18 residues. The CDR3 nucleotides are TGTGCCAGCAGTTTAAACCGGTTGCGCGGGATAGTCAGGAACGAGCAGTACTTC. Amino acid sequence: CASSLNRLRGIVRNEQYF.

This clonotype was found a few times. J is TRBJ2-5 and V is TRBV29-1; 7 bases agree with TRBD1. Germline CDR1 SQVTM, CDR2 ANQGSEA. V shed 6 bases and J 2 bases; nucleotides not matched to a gene: 6. The CDR3 totals 13 residues. This CDR3 reads CSVDPGQQETQYF. CDR3 in DNA: TGCAGCGTCGACCCGGGACAGCAAGAGACCCAGTACTTC.

About this clonotype: A much bigger clone sits one base away, suggesting this may be a read error. For the CDR3, the DNA is TGTGCCAGCTCACCAGGGATGGGTGAGACCCAGTACTTC. Protein: CASSPGMGETQYF. The chain carries TRBV18 and TRBJ2-5; no reliable D call. The V and J ends lost 2 bases and 5 bases respectively, with 9 bases between them. The CDR3 extends over 13 amino acids. CDR1 and CDR2 from the germline V gene are KGHSH and LQKENI.

This rearrangement joins TRBV29-1 to TRBJ2-5; maybe TRBD2 (6 bases). CDR1 and CDR2 from the germline V gene are SQVTM and ANQGSEA. Trimming took 3 bases from V and 5 from J, leaving 19 bases between them. The CDR3 contains 15 residues. The CDR3 region has the DNA TGCAGCGTTGAGGGGGGATGGGTCCTCCGCGAGACCCAGTACTTC. Its protein product is CSVEGGWVLRETQYF.

This clonotype has a count of ten or more. The chain links TRBV5-1 to TRBJ2-7, with 9 bases matching TRBD2. This CDR3 contains 15 residues. The V gene's germline CDR1 is SGHRS and CDR2 YFSETQ. Trimming at V came to 0 bases and at J to 3 bases, leaving 4 bases not matched to a gene. CDR3 DNA: TGCGCCAGCAGCTTGGTGGCTAGCGGGGACTACGAGCAGTACTTC. Translation gives CASSLVASGDYEQYF.

This clonotype was recorded once. The germline gene is not matched at one end of the junction; a read error may be the cause. The gene calls are TRBV20-1 and TRBJ1-3; D is ambiguous. The CDR3 has 13 amino acids. Germline V gene lookup returns CDR1 DFQATT and CDR2 SNEGSKA (reference sequence). CDR3 in DNA: TGCGGTGCCCAGCCCCTTGATGGAAACACCATATATTTT. Translated: CGAQPLDGNTIYF.

The V gene is TRBV19, the J gene TRBJ1-1; D is ambiguous. The V end was cut by 0 bases, the J end by 4 bases, with 12 bases between. Looked up from germline, CDR1 is LNHDA and CDR2 is SQIVND (reference sequence). CDR3 length equals 15 residues. Here the CDR3 DNA reads TGTGCCAGTAGTATAGATGGGAACGTGGGCACTGAAGCTTTCTTT. This translates into CASSIDGNVGTEAFF.

This clonotype came up many times. This sequence joins TRBV3-1 and TRBJ1-6; weak D call: TRBD1 (6 bases). Germline V gene sequence: CDR1 LGHDT, CDR2 YNNKEL (reference sequence). The CDR3 is 14 residues long. V was trimmed by 4 bases and J by 9 bases, leaving 13 bases between them. CDR3 region: CASSPGQISSPLHF. For the CDR3, the DNA is TGTGCCAGCAGCCCAGGACAGATTTCTTCACCCCTCCACTTT.

This clonotype was found a few times. V usage is TRBV29-1 and J usage is TRBJ2-6, with D hard to call. Trimming pared 0 bases from V and 0 bases from J, leaving 6 bases between. Germline V gene data show CDR1 as SQVTM and CDR2 as ANQGSEA. The CDR3 has 15 residues. CDR3 loop: CSVEDRDSGANVLTF. In nucleotides, the CDR3 is TGCAGCGTTGAAGACAGAGACTCTGGGGCCAACGTCCTGACTTTC.

The chain links TRBV7-3 to TRBJ2-5; D uncertain. CDR1 SGHTA and CDR2 FQGTGA come from the germline V gene. The CDR3 covers 13 residues. The germline V and J ends were trimmed by 5 bases and 3 bases, with 10 bases remaining between them. DNA of the CDR3: TGTGCCAGCAGCGAACATCCTAAAGAGACCCAGTACTTC. It is translated as CASSEHPKETQYF. The whole variable domain, filled in from reference TRBV7-3 and TRBJ2-5, reads GAGVSQTPSNKVTEKGKYVELRCDPISGHTALYWYRQSLGQGPEFLIYFQGTGAADDSGLPNDRFFAVRPEGSVSTLKIQRTERGDSAVYLCASSEHPKETQYFGPGTRLLVL.

The sample holds a few counts of this clonotype. This chain joins TRBV15 and TRBJ2-7; D ambiguous. Looked up from germline, CDR1 is LNHNV and CDR2 is YYDKDF (reference sequence). The CDR3 loop spans 13 amino acids. Trimming cost V 4 bases and J 7 bases, with 14 bases left between them. CDR3 nucleotide sequence: TGTGCCACCAGCAAAGATCCTGGGTGGGAGCAGTACTTC. It yields the protein CATSKDPGWEQYF. Full variable domain (outside the CDR3, taken from reference TRBV15 and TRBJ2-7): DAMVIQNPRYQVTQFGKPVTLSCSQTLNHNVMYWYQQKSSQAPKLLFHYYDKDFNNEADTPDNFQSRRPNTSFCFLDIRSPGLGDTAMYLCATSKDPGWEQYFGPGTRLTVT.

V usage is TRBV20-1 and J usage is TRBJ2-5; D is unresolved. The germline gives CDR1 DFQATT, CDR2 SNEGSKA (reference sequence). The ends were cut back, 5 bases at V and 7 bases at J, with 8 bases in the middle. The CDR3 loop spans 10 amino acids. This CDR3 reads CSAGSRTQYF. CDR3 DNA sequence: TGCAGTGCTGGCTCGCGGACCCAGTACTTC.